The 12 T cell receptor beta chains presented below share a single source sample, sequenced in a study of cytomegalovirus exposure and HLA in healthy donors. The primer mix had 60 Vbeta and 13 Jbeta primers. Measured with immunoSEQ multiplex PCR; TCRdb has only the in-frame clones, and not every one. The data contain approximately 120,000 clones, 81% of them seen just once; the ten biggest clones take up roughly 2.3%. Sequencing was done on a sample of PBMCs. The receptors originated from a woman between 25 and 40 years old in good health and CMV-seronegative.

The rearrangement links TRBV7-6 to TRBJ2-3; 11 bases match TRBD2. CDR1 and CDR2 from the germline V gene are SGHVS and FNYEAQ. V lost 7 bases and J lost 1; bases outside the gene matches: 1. This CDR3 has 14 residues. CDR3 bases: TGTGCCAGCAAGGGACTAGCGGGCACAGATACGCAGTATTTT. It translates to CASKGLAGTDTQYF. The full variable domain, rest sourced from reference TRBV7-6 and TRBJ2-3, is GAGVSQSPRYKVTKRGQDVALRCDPISGHVSLYWYRQALGQGPEFLTYFNYEAQQDKSGLPNDRFSAERPEGSISTLTIQRTEQRDSAMYRCASKGLAGTDTQYFGPGTRLTVL.

The chain links TRBV12-5 to TRBJ2-5; perhaps TRBD2 as D (6 bases). The CDR3 covers 13 residues. Germline V CDR1 and CDR2: LGHNT, FRNRAP. V was trimmed by 4 bases and J by 8 bases, leaving 14 bases between them. CDR3 residues: CASGSLAGSTQYF. CDR3 sequence (DNA): TGTGCTAGTGGTTCACTAGCCGGGTCAACCCAGTACTTC. Supplemented by reference TRBV12-5 and TRBJ2-5, the full variable domain reads DARVTQTPRHKVTEMGQEVTMRCQPILGHNTVFWYRQTMMQGLELLAYFRNRAPLDDSGMPKDRFSAEMPDATLATLKIQPSEPRDSAVYFCASGSLAGSTQYFGPGTRLLVL.

The chain uses TRBV5-1 and TRBJ2-7; D unresolved. Trimming took 3 bases from V and 7 from J, leaving 11 bases between them. The germline V gene encodes CDR1 SGHRS and CDR2 YFSETQ. CDR3 length: 12 residues. CDR3 sequence: CASSWSGQEQYF. CDR3 nucleotides: TGCGCCAGCAGCTGGTCGGGTCAGGAGCAGTACTTC.

This clone was recorded once. This sequence joins TRBV6-1 and TRBJ1-5; the match to TRBD1 covers 7 bases. Germline trimming cut 4 bases from V and 6 bases from J; bases unmatched to any gene: 6. Germline V CDR1 and CDR2: MNHNS, SASEGT. The CDR3 totals 14 residues. The CDR3 loop reads CASSGGTDIQPQHF. Written as DNA, the CDR3 is TGTGCCAGCAGTGGGGGGACAGATATTCAGCCCCAGCATTTT.

This clone appeared once. The rearrangement uses TRBV29-1 and TRBJ2-1; TRBD2 matches at 10 bases. Trimming cost V 6 bases and J 10 bases; bases outside gene matches: 6. Per germline, CDR1 SQVTM and CDR2 ANQGSEA. CDR3 length: 12 residues. CDR3 loop: CSVQRTSGEQFF. The CDR3 coding sequence is TGCAGCGTCCAACGGACTAGCGGAGAGCAGTTCTTC.

The V gene is TRBV11-2, the J gene TRBJ2-4, with 14 bases matching TRBD2. The V gene end was trimmed by 4 bases and the J gene end by 8 bases; junction bases not matched to a gene: 7. The CDR3 covers 16 residues. CDR1 is SGHAT, CDR2 FQNNGV, per germline. This chain's CDR3 is CASSSLTSGRVYIQYF. CDR3 nucleotides: TGTGCCAGCAGCTCCCTGACTAGCGGGAGGGTATACATTCAGTACTTC. The complete variable domain, with remaining parts taken from reference TRBV11-2 and TRBJ2-4, reads EAGVAQSPRYKIIEKRQSVAFWCNPISGHATLYWYQQILGQGPKLLIQFQNNGVVDDSQLPKDRFSAERLKGVDSTLKIQPAKLEDSAVYLCASSSLTSGRVYIQYFGAGTRLSVL.

There are a few counts of this clone. The chain carries TRBV6-5 and TRBJ2-3; maybe TRBD1 (6 bases). The CDR3 has 16 residues. V was trimmed by 0 bases and J by 3 bases, leaving 13 bases between them. Germline V lookup: CDR1 MNHEY, CDR2 SVGAGI. The CDR3 DNA reads as TGTGCCAGCAGTTACTCAACAGGGCTAGGGACAGATACGCAGTATTTT. Protein product: CASSYSTGLGTDTQYF.

The rearrangement links TRBV28 to TRBJ1-2; 10 bases line up with TRBD1. Trimming at V came to 5 bases and at J to 0 bases, leaving 6 bases not matched to a gene. Germline V gives CDR1 MDHEN, CDR2 SYDVKM. This CDR3 has 16 amino acids. For the CDR3, the DNA is TGTGCCAGCAGTGGGACAGGGGCGCCAGCTAACTATGGCTACACCTTC. Residues: CASSGTGAPANYGYTF.

The rearrangement links TRBV7-6 to TRBJ1-1; 7 nucleotides align to TRBD1. Trimming at V came to 5 bases and at J to 5 bases, leaving 8 bases not matched to a gene. The CDR3 sequence is 14 residues long. The V gene's germline CDR1 is SGHVS and CDR2 FNYEAQ. The CDR3 DNA sequence: TGTGCCAGCAGCGGAGGGACAGTGGGGACTGAAGCTTTCTTT. Translated: CASSGGTVGTEAFF.

The rearrangement joins TRBV10-3 to TRBJ2-7, with 9 bases identical to TRBD1. Per germline, CDR1 ENHRY and CDR2 SYGVKD. The V gene end was trimmed by 0 bases and the J gene end by 4 bases; junction bases not matched to a gene: 4. The CDR3 runs 15 residues. CDR3 amino acids: CAISESAGQGYEQYF. CDR3 in DNA: TGTGCCATCAGTGAGTCGGCGGGACAGGGTTACGAGCAGTACTTC.

V is TRBV5-4 and J is TRBJ2-7; D gene unclear. V dropped 0 bases and J dropped 5 bases, with 9 bases sitting between them. CDR3 size: 13 residues. Looked up from germline, CDR1 is SGHNT and CDR2 is YYREEE (reference sequence). The CDR3 region is CASSLAPLNEQYF. The CDR3 nucleotides read TGTGCCAGCAGCTTGGCCCCACTAAACGAGCAGTACTTC.

The chain has TRBV28 and TRBJ2-3; the match to TRBD2 covers 7 bases. V lost 11 bases, J lost 0 bases, and 11 bases stayed unmatched. This CDR3 has 15 residues. Per germline, CDR1 MDHEN and CDR2 SYDVKM. The CDR3 nucleotides are TGTGCCGGGTCCGGGGGGTTCTCTAGCACAGATACGCAGTATTTT. Its translation: CAGSGGFSSTDTQYF.